Only a few counts were recorded for the clone carrying this TCR beta chain. Its antigen is currently unknown. V was trimmed by 0 bases and J by 6 bases, leaving 11 bases between them. This CDR3 contains 14 residues. Germline CDR1 MNHNY, CDR2 SVGAGI (reference sequence). The data are from a study of T cells after yellow fever vaccination. The study's findings and limits: A large majority of primary-vaccination clones showed up again after the booster (roughly 95% CD4, roughly 88% CD8). Any FACS-sorted repertoire could hold abundant clonotypes that contaminate it from the bulk population. The study found a weaker secondary response that peaked faster, day 5 versus 15.

Universal primer sites and UMIs were introduced during 5'RACE template-switching synthesis of TCR cDNA. From the 5' RACE reads, TCRdb called clonotypes with MiXCR, one entry per CDR3 protein. The table includes 250,000 to 300,000 distinct CDR3 sequences, about 5.2% detected once. Sequencing was performed on CD4+ T cells sorted from PBMCs, taken on the day of the yellow fever booster vaccination. The chain recombines TRBV6-6 with TRBJ1-2; D uncertain. The clonotype originates from a man between 18 and 29 years old who received the YFV17D yellow fever vaccine. CDR3 DNA: TGTGCCAGCAGTTACTCCACCCGGGGTAATGGCTACACCTTC. Encoded protein: CASSYSTRGNGYTF.